The clone carrying this T cell receptor beta chain was seen more than once but under ten times. The antigen remains undetermined. This sample is part of a study of post-analysis software for immune sequencing data. Every TCR beta cDNA library bore unique molecular identifiers. T cells numbering roughly 0.85 to 10 million gave rise to some 520,000 cDNA molecules. Via MiXCR, TCRdb re-called the PCR reads, giving one row per CDR3 protein. The sample consists of 750,000 to 950,000 distinct CDR3 sequences, approximately 57% of them appearing once. Study-level points and caveats: F-measure co-clustering was strong for batch-matched samples. Compared with controls, patients had more of 4 to 6 TRBV segments, including TRBV5-6, TRBV5-1 and TRBV20-1.

Germline trimming cut 10 bases from V and 8 bases from J; bases unmatched to any gene: 8. Germline CDR1 reads ENHRY; CDR2 reads SYGVKD. The CDR3 loop spans 12 amino acids. The chain combines TRBV10-3 with TRBJ2-1; 7 bases agree with TRBD1. This sequence was found in a girl aged 5-17 years with multiple sclerosis. The source material was blood. The CDR3 spells CATQGPQDEQFF. For the CDR3, the DNA is TGTGCCACACAGGGGCCCCAGGATGAGCAGTTCTTC.